A selection of T cell receptor beta chains follows, all from one sample in a study of response to subunit inactivated influenza vaccine. TCRdb ran MiXCR on the RT-PCR reads and lists one entry per CDR3 protein. The sample contains about 540,000 distinct CDR3 sequences, roughly a quarter of which appear only once. These data were also filed under a second study, of T cells expressing NK-cell markers.

Sequencing used CD4+ T cells sorted from PBMCs, obtained roughly 12 days after vaccination. The receptors come from a man in his fifties who received an inactivated influenza vaccine. Each CDR3 is given with its conserved first and last residue. Fields, in order: J gene, D gene, V gene, clone size, CDR3 protein. The D gene is left open where the match is weak. Size tells how often a clone was seen (once, few, many) or the class of an expanded clone, and some rows leave it out.

j_gene: TRBJ2-7; d_gene: -; v_gene: TRBV9; abundance: few; CDR3aa: CASSVSSGSYEQYF
j_gene: TRBJ2-7; d_gene: TRBD1; v_gene: TRBV3-1; abundance: -; CDR3aa: CASSQGTGGYYEQYF
j_gene: TRBJ2-1; d_gene: TRBD2; v_gene: TRBV7-2; abundance: -; CDR3aa: CASSLDWRGVNEQFF
j_gene: TRBJ2-1; d_gene: -; v_gene: TRBV10-3; abundance: -; CDR3aa: CAISPPGNGNLKQFF
j_gene: TRBJ1-1; d_gene: -; v_gene: TRBV15; abundance: few; CDR3aa: CATSRDLAGNTEAFF
j_gene: TRBJ1-1; d_gene: -; v_gene: TRBV7-2; abundance: -; CDR3aa: CASSPRVGLAFF
j_gene: TRBJ1-1; d_gene: -; v_gene: TRBV4-1; abundance: -; CDR3aa: CASSHPETGQRGAFF
j_gene: TRBJ1-2; d_gene: -; v_gene: TRBV27; abundance: -; CDR3aa: CAAGAGNYGYTF
j_gene: TRBJ2-2; d_gene: -; v_gene: TRBV6-1; abundance: few; CDR3aa: CASKSGGDTGELFF
j_gene: TRBJ2-1; d_gene: -; v_gene: TRBV7-2; abundance: -; CDR3aa: CASSQNRVGNEQFF
j_gene: TRBJ2-7; d_gene: -; v_gene: TRBV7-9; abundance: few; CDR3aa: CAEGGVGYEQYF
j_gene: TRBJ1-1; d_gene: -; v_gene: TRBV6-1; abundance: few; CDR3aa: CASSHRSGTAEAFF
j_gene: TRBJ1-5; d_gene: TRBD1; v_gene: TRBV29-1; abundance: -; CDR3aa: CSVRDRINQPQHF
j_gene: TRBJ2-7; d_gene: -; v_gene: TRBV12-3/TRBV12-4; abundance: -; CDR3aa: CASSFRASSYEQYF
j_gene: TRBJ2-4; d_gene: TRBD1; v_gene: TRBV29-1; abundance: -; CDR3aa: CSVPGQGNIQYF
j_gene: TRBJ2-3; d_gene: TRBD1; v_gene: TRBV6-2/TRBV6-3; abundance: few; CDR3aa: CASSPRDRPTDTQYF
j_gene: TRBJ2-1; d_gene: -; v_gene: TRBV6-5; abundance: -; CDR3aa: CASRTQGGEQFF
j_gene: TRBJ2-7; d_gene: TRBD1; v_gene: TRBV11-2; abundance: -; CDR3aa: CATEGQGFYEQYF
j_gene: TRBJ2-3; d_gene: TRBD2; v_gene: TRBV6-1; abundance: few; CDR3aa: CASSRNLAGGSTDTQYF
j_gene: TRBJ1-2; d_gene: -; v_gene: TRBV5-1; abundance: -; CDR3aa: CASSLSGTTAANYGYTF
j_gene: TRBJ2-1; d_gene: -; v_gene: TRBV14; abundance: few; CDR3aa: CASSQGPGAYNEQFF
j_gene: TRBJ2-1; d_gene: TRBD2; v_gene: TRBV3-1; abundance: -; CDR3aa: CASSQDGRLAVNEQFF
j_gene: TRBJ2-1; d_gene: TRBD2; v_gene: TRBV29-1; abundance: few; CDR3aa: CSVAFLAGSYNEQFF
j_gene: TRBJ1-2; d_gene: TRBD1; v_gene: TRBV6-2/TRBV6-3; abundance: few; CDR3aa: CASTDGQGHGYTF
j_gene: TRBJ2-3; d_gene: -; v_gene: TRBV18; abundance: -; CDR3aa: CASSPPGYTDTQYF
j_gene: TRBJ2-1; d_gene: -; v_gene: TRBV18; abundance: few; CDR3aa: CASSPPNRASYNEQFF
j_gene: TRBJ1-5; d_gene: TRBD1; v_gene: TRBV20-1; abundance: few; CDR3aa: CSAGSTGGGNQPQHF
j_gene: TRBJ2-7; d_gene: -; v_gene: TRBV12-3/TRBV12-4; abundance: -; CDR3aa: CASSFRRNYEQYF
j_gene: TRBJ1-2; d_gene: -; v_gene: TRBV24-1; abundance: few; CDR3aa: CATSDSRLNLGGGYTF
j_gene: TRBJ2-7; d_gene: -; v_gene: TRBV13; abundance: -; CDR3aa: CASSLSSSRPYEQYF
j_gene: TRBJ2-5; d_gene: -; v_gene: TRBV2; abundance: few; CDR3aa: CASTVQETQYF
j_gene: TRBJ2-3; d_gene: TRBD1; v_gene: TRBV7-8; abundance: -; CDR3aa: CASSSRQGSADTQYF
j_gene: TRBJ1-6; d_gene: -; v_gene: TRBV9; abundance: -; CDR3aa: CASSTGTVRAPLHF
j_gene: TRBJ2-4; d_gene: -; v_gene: TRBV3-1; abundance: few; CDR3aa: CASSYRGTSLAKNIQYF
j_gene: TRBJ2-7; d_gene: TRBD1; v_gene: TRBV10-3; abundance: few; CDR3aa: CAISAGTGEYEQYF
j_gene: TRBJ2-3; d_gene: TRBD2; v_gene: TRBV20-1; abundance: -; CDR3aa: CSARAAGGLTDTQYF
j_gene: TRBJ2-2; d_gene: -; v_gene: TRBV20-1; abundance: -; CDR3aa: CSARDLGGNTGELFF
j_gene: TRBJ1-2; d_gene: -; v_gene: TRBV11-3; abundance: -; CDR3aa: CASSLDLARLYGYTF
j_gene: TRBJ1-1; d_gene: -; v_gene: TRBV4-3; abundance: -; CDR3aa: CASSQDLAGPNTEAFF
j_gene: TRBJ1-5; d_gene: -; v_gene: TRBV15; abundance: few; CDR3aa: CATSKKTGGVIQPQHF
j_gene: TRBJ1-1; d_gene: -; v_gene: TRBV5-6; abundance: few; CDR3aa: CASSLGDLSDTEAFF
j_gene: TRBJ1-1; d_gene: -; v_gene: TRBV7-9; abundance: -; CDR3aa: CASSRLGQIQAFF
j_gene: TRBJ1-2; d_gene: -; v_gene: TRBV24-1; abundance: -; CDR3aa: CATSETNRDGYTF
j_gene: TRBJ1-6; d_gene: TRBD1; v_gene: TRBV2; abundance: -; CDR3aa: CASTRDSNSPLHF
j_gene: TRBJ2-7; d_gene: TRBD1; v_gene: TRBV12-3/TRBV12-4; abundance: -; CDR3aa: CASSQSRDSYEQYF
j_gene: TRBJ2-3; d_gene: -; v_gene: TRBV24-1; abundance: few; CDR3aa: CATRRGAGDDTQYF
j_gene: TRBJ1-1; d_gene: -; v_gene: TRBV20-1; abundance: few; CDR3aa: CSALPVNTEAFF
j_gene: TRBJ2-1; d_gene: -; v_gene: TRBV6-1; abundance: -; CDR3aa: CASSDQLSSYNEQFF
j_gene: TRBJ2-7; d_gene: -; v_gene: TRBV20-1; abundance: few; CDR3aa: CSARPSDLYEQYF
j_gene: TRBJ2-2; d_gene: -; v_gene: TRBV12-3/TRBV12-4; abundance: -; CDR3aa: CASSFRRGRTGELFF
j_gene: TRBJ1-1; d_gene: -; v_gene: TRBV5-6; abundance: -; CDR3aa: CASSEKGRSNTEAFF
j_gene: TRBJ2-1; d_gene: -; v_gene: TRBV20-1; abundance: few; CDR3aa: CSARDSPGSYNEQFF
j_gene: TRBJ2-7; d_gene: -; v_gene: TRBV4-2; abundance: few; CDR3aa: CASSPPLWQYF
j_gene: TRBJ2-2; d_gene: -; v_gene: TRBV3-1; abundance: -; CDR3aa: CASSHRLVVSGELFF
j_gene: TRBJ1-2; d_gene: TRBD1; v_gene: TRBV28; abundance: -; CDR3aa: CASSPISGQLNYGYTF
j_gene: TRBJ2-3; d_gene: TRBD2; v_gene: TRBV6-1; abundance: few; CDR3aa: CASSNAGTSVTWGTDTQYF
j_gene: TRBJ2-7; d_gene: -; v_gene: TRBV12-3/TRBV12-4; abundance: few; CDR3aa: CASSPGTRAYEQYF